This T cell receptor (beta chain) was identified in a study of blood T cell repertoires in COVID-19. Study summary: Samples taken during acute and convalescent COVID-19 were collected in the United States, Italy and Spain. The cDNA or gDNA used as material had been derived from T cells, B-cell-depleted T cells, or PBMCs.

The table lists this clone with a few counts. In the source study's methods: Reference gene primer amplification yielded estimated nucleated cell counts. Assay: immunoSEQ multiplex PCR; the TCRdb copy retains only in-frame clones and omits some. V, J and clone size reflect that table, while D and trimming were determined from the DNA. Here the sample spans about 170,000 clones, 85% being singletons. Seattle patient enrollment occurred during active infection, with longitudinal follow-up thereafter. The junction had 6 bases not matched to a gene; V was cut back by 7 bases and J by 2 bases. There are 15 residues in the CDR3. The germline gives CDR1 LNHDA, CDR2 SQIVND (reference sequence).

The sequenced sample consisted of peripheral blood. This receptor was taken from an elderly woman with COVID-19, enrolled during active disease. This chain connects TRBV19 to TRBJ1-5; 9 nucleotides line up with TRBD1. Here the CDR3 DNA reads TGTGCCAGTAACCGGGACAGGGTTGGCAATCAGCCCCAGCATTTT. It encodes CASNRDRVGNQPQHF.